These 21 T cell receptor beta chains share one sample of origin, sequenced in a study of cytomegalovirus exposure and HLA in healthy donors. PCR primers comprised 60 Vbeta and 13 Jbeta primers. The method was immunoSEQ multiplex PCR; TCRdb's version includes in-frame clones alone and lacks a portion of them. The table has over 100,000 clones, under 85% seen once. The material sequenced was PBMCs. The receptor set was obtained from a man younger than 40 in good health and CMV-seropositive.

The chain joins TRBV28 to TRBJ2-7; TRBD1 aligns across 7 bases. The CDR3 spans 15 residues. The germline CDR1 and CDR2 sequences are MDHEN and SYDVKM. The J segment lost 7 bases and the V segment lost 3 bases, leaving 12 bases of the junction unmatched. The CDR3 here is CASSFQDRPRGEQYF. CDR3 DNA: TGTGCCAGCAGTTTTCAGGACAGGCCTAGGGGGGAGCAGTACTTC.

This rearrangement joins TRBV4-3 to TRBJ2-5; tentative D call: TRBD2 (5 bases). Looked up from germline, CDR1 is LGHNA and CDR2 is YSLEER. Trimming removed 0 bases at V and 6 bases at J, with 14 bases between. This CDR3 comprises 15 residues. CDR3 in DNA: TGCGCCAGCAGCCAAGATTACGGGGTAATGAAGACCCAGTACTTC. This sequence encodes CASSQDYGVMKTQYF.

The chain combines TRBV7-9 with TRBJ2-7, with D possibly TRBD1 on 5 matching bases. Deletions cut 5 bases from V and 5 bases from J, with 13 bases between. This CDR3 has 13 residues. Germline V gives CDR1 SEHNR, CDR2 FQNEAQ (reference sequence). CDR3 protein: CASSDQQGDEQYF. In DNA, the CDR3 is TGTGCCAGCAGCGATCAGCAGGGCGACGAGCAGTACTTC.

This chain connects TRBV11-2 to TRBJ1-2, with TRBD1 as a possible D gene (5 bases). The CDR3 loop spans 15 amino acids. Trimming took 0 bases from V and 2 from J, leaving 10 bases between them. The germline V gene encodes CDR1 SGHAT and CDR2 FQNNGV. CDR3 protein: CASSLDQEGNYGYTF. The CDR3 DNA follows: TGTGCCAGCAGCTTAGATCAGGAGGGGAACTATGGCTACACCTTC. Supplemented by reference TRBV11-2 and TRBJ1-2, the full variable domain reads EAGVAQSPRYKIIEKRQSVAFWCNPISGHATLYWYQQILGQGPKLLIQFQNNGVVDDSQLPKDRFSAERLKGVDSTLKIQPAKLEDSAVYLCASSLDQEGNYGYTFGSGTRLTVV.

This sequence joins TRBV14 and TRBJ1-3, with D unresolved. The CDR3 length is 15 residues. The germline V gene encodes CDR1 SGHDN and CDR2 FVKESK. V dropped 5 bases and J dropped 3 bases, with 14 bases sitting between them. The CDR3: CASSGLSGYGNTIYF. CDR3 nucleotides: TGTGCCAGCAGCGGACTTAGTGGTTATGGAAACACCATATATTTT.

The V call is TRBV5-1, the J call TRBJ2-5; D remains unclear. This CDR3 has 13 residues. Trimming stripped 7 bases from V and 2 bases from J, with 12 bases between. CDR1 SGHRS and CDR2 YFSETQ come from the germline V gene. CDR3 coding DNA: TGCGCCAGCGGAGCCGCGGTTCAAGAGACCCAGTACTTC. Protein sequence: CASGAAVQETQYF.

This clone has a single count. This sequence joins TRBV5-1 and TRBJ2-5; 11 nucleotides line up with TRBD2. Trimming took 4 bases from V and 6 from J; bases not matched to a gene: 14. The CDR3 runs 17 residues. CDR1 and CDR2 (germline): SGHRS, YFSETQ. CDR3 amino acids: CASSLSGGALGVKTQYF. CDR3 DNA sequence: TGCGCCAGCAGCCTTAGCGGGGGGGCTCTGGGGGTAAAGACCCAGTACTTC.

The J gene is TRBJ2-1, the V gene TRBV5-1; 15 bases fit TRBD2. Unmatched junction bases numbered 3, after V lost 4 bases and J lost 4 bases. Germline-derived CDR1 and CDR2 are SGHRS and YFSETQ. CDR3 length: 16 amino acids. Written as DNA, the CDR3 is TGCGCCAGCAGCACGGGACTAGCGGGGGGATACAATGAGCAGTTCTTC. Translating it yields CASSTGLAGGYNEQFF.

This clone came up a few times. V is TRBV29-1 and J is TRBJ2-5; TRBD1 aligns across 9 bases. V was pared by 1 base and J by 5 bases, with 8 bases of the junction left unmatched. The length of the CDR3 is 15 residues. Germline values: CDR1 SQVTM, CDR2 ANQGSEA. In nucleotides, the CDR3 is TGCAGCGTTGAAGCCCCGACAGGGGGAGGGGAGACCCAGTACTTC. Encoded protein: CSVEAPTGGGETQYF.

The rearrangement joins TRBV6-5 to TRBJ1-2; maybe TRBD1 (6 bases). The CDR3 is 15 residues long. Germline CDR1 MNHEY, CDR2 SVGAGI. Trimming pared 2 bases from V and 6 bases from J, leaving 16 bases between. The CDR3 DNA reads TGTGCCAGCAGTTACGCGAGAAGGACAGACAATGGCTACACCTTC. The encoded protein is CASSYARRTDNGYTF.

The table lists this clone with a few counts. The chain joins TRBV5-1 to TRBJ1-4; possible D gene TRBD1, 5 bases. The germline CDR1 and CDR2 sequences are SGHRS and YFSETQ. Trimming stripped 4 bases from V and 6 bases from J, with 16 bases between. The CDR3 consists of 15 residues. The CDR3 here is CASSQGGGADEKLFF. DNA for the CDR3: TGCGCCAGCAGCCAGGGCGGAGGGGCGGATGAAAAACTGTTTTTT.

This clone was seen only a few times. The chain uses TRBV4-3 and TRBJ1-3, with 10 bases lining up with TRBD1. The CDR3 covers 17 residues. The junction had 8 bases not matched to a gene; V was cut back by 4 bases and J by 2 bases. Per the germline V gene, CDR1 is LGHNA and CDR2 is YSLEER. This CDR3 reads CASSLGDRGSTGNTIYF. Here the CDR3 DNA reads TGCGCCAGCAGCCTTGGGGACAGGGGATCCACTGGAAACACCATATATTTT.

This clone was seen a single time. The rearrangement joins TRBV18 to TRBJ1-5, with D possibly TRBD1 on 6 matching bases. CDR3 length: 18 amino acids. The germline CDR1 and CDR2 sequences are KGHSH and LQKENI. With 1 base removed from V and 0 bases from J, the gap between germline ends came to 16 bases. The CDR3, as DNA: TGTGCCAGCTCACCACGCCACAGGGACCCGTATAGCAATCAGCCCCAGCATTTT. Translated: CASSPRHRDPYSNQPQHF. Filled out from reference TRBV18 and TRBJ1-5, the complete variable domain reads NAGVMQNPRHLVRRRGQEARLRCSPMKGHSHVYWYRQLPEEGLKFMVYLQKENIIDESGMPKERFSAEFPKEGPSILRIQQVVRGDSAAYFCASSPRHRDPYSNQPQHFGDGTRLSIL.

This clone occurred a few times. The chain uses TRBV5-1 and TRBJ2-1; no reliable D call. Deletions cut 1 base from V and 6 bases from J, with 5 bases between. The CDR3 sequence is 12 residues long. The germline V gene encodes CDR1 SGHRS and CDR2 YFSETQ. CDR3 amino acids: CASSLIGNEQFF. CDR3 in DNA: TGCGCCAGCAGCTTGATCGGCAATGAGCAGTTCTTC.

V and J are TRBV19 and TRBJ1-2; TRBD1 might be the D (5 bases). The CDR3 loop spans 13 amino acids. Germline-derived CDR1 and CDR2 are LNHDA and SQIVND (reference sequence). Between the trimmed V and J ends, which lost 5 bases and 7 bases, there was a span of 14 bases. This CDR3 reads CASSPGRALGYTF. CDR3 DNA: TGTGCCAGTAGTCCGGGCAGGGCTCTTGGCTACACCTTC.

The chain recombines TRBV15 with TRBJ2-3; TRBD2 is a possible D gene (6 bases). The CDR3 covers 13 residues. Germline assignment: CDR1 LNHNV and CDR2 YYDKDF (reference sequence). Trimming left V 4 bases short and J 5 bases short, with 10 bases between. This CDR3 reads CATSMGLEDTQYF. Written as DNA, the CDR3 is TGTGCCACCAGCATGGGACTGGAAGATACGCAGTATTTT.

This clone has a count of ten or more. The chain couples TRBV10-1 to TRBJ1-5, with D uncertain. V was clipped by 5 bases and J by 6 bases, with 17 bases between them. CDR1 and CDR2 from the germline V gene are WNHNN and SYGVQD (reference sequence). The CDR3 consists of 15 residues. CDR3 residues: CASSPSGGKGQPQHF. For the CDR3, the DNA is TGCGCCAGCAGTCCATCAGGAGGGAAGGGTCAGCCCCAGCATTTT.

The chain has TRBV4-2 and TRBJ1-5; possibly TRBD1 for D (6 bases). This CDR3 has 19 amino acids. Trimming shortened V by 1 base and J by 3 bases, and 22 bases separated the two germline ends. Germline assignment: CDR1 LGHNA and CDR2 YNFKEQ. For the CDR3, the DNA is TGTGCCAGCAGCCAAGTGCTACAGGGTGGATCAGGGGTCAATCAGCCCCAGCATTTT. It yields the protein CASSQVLQGGSGVNQPQHF.

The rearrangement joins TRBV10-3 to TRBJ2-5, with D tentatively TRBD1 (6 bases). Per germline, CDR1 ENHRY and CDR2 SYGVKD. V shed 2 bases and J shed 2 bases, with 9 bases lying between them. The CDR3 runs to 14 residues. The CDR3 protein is CAISEHRDQETQYF. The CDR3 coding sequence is TGTGCCATCAGTGAGCACAGGGATCAAGAGACCCAGTACTTC.

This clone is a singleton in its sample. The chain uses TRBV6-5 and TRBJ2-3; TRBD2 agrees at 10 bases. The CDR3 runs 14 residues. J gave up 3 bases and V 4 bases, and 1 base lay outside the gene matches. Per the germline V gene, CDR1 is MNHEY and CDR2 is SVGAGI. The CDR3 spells CASSSAGGTDTQYF. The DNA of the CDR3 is TGTGCCAGCAGTTCAGCGGGGGGGACAGATACGCAGTATTTT.

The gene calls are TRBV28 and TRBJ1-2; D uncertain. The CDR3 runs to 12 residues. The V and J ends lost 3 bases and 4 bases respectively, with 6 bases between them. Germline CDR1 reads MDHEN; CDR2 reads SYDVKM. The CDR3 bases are TGTGCCAGCAGTTTGGGAGTCTATGGCTACACCTTC. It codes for CASSLGVYGYTF.